The 20 T cell receptor beta chains in this list originate from one sample, sequenced in a study of blood T cell repertoires in COVID-19. Data came from immunoSEQ multiplex PCR; TCRdb stores just in-frame clones and leaves some out. The sample shows 100,000 to 150,000 clones, roughly 84% of them seen only once. Source material: peripheral blood. These receptor sequences come from a woman in her 30s who had recovered from COVID-19.

V is TRBV14 and J is TRBJ2-7, with 8 bases matching TRBD1. The junction had 5 bases not matched to a gene; V was cut back by 2 bases and J by 2 bases. CDR1 and CDR2 from the germline V gene are SGHDN and FVKESK. The CDR3 length is 15 residues. The CDR3 loop reads CASSQRTGSTYEQYF. CDR3 coding DNA: TGTGCCAGCAGCCAAAGGACAGGGTCAACCTACGAGCAGTACTTC.

J is TRBJ2-1 and V is TRBV12-3 or TRBV12-4; D call uncertain. V gave up 5 bases and J gave up 2 bases, with 7 bases separating them. CDR3 length: 13 amino acids. DNA for the CDR3: TGTGCCAGCAGTGCCCTACCCTACAATGAGCAGTTCTTC. Its protein product is CASSALPYNEQFF.

The V call is TRBV10-1, the J call TRBJ1-1; TRBD1 matches at 7 bases. The CDR3 loop spans 17 amino acids. Germline CDR1 and CDR2: WNHNN and SYGVQD (reference sequence). J lost 1 base, V lost 5 bases, and 13 bases had no gene match. CDR3 bases: TGCGCCAGCAGTAGAAACAGGGGCCTGGGGGGGAACACTGAAGCTTTCTTT. Amino acids: CASSRNRGLGGNTEAFF.

The count of this clone is one. The chain has TRBV2 and TRBJ2-7; D is perhaps TRBD2 (5 bases). Trimming stripped 2 bases from V and 0 bases from J, with 11 bases between. CDR3 length: 15 amino acids. Germline CDR1 reads SNHLY; CDR2 reads FYNNEI. This CDR3 is CASSERSGLSYEQYF. DNA of the CDR3: TGTGCCAGCAGTGAACGGAGCGGCCTCTCCTACGAGCAGTACTTC.

The V and J genes are TRBV3-1 (or the pseudogene TRBV3-2) and TRBJ2-6; possibly TRBD1 for D (5 bases). V lost 2 bases to trimming and J lost 1 base, with 12 bases between them. The CDR3 is made up of 17 amino acids. Germline assignment: CDR1 LGHDT and CDR2 YNNKEL (reference sequence). CDR3 loop: CASSQRQGVSGANVLTF. The DNA of the CDR3 is TGTGCCAGCAGCCAACGGCAGGGCGTATCTGGGGCCAACGTCCTGACTTTC.

The J gene is TRBJ2-3, the V gene TRBV5-6; 7 bases are shared with TRBD1. The trim removed 0 bases at V and 6 bases at J, leaving 7 bases unmatched. Germline-derived CDR1 and CDR2 are SGHDT and YYEEEE. The CDR3 has 15 amino acids. CDR3 amino acids: CASSLGQGFSDTQYF. Written as DNA, the CDR3 is TGTGCCAGCAGCTTGGGACAGGGCTTTTCCGATACGCAGTATTTT.

By proportion, this clone is large. The chain links TRBV9 to TRBJ1-2; 11 bases are shared with TRBD1. The CDR3 is made up of 15 amino acids. V trimming: 0 bases; J trimming: 6 bases; junction bases outside the gene matches: 4. Germline CDR1 reads SGDLS; CDR2 reads YYNGEE. The CDR3 sequence is CASSVGTGGFDGYTF. Here the CDR3 DNA reads TGTGCCAGCAGCGTAGGGACAGGGGGCTTCGATGGCTACACCTTC.

This rearrangement joins TRBV18 to TRBJ2-4; a possible D gene is TRBD1 (5 bases). This CDR3 comprises 15 residues. Germline CDR1 reads KGHSH; CDR2 reads LQKENI. With 0 bases removed from V and 6 bases from J, the gap between germline ends came to 12 bases. This CDR3 is CASSPPGAGINIQYF. The CDR3 DNA sequence: TGTGCCAGCTCACCACCTGGGGCAGGCATAAACATTCAGTACTTC.

This chain connects TRBV19 to TRBJ2-3; D may be TRBD2 (5 bases). V lost 6 bases and J lost 6, with 13 bases in between. Per the germline V gene, CDR1 is LNHDA and CDR2 is SQIVND (reference sequence). This CDR3 region has 13 residues. Written as DNA, the CDR3 is TGTGCCAGTAGCTTACTAGGGTTGGATACGCAGTATTTT. Protein product: CASSLLGLDTQYF.

The chain joins TRBV6-6 to TRBJ2-7; TRBD1 matches 9 bases. Germline V gene lookup returns CDR1 MNHNY and CDR2 SVGAGI (reference sequence). This CDR3 is built from 13 residues. After removal of 6 bases from V and 5 bases from J, the junction contained 5 bases not matched to a gene. CDR3 sequence: CASSQDRGDEQYF. Written as DNA, the CDR3 is TGTGCCAGCAGCCAGGACAGGGGCGACGAGCAGTACTTC.

The genes are TRBV6-5 and TRBJ2-7; 12 bases map to TRBD2. The CDR3 totals 15 residues. V lost 6 bases to trimming and J lost 3 bases; unmatched junction nucleotides: 6. Germline V lookup: CDR1 MNHEY, CDR2 SVGAGI. The CDR3 sequence: CASSLAGGPNYEQYF. The CDR3 region has the DNA TGTGCCAGCAGCCTAGCGGGGGGGCCAAACTACGAGCAGTACTTC.

The rearrangement links TRBV2 to TRBJ2-7, with no clear D. The CDR3 runs 15 residues. Germline CDR1 reads SNHLY; CDR2 reads FYNNEI. Between the trimmed V and J ends, which lost 1 base and 9 bases, there was a span of 19 bases. CDR3 amino acids: CASSEGGSAITGQYF. DNA for the CDR3: TGTGCCAGCAGTGAAGGCGGCAGCGCTATTACCGGGCAGTACTTC.

The rearrangement joins TRBV19 to TRBJ2-5; TRBD2 is a possible D gene (5 bases). Germline V gene data show CDR1 as LNHDA and CDR2 as SQIVND (reference sequence). V lost 2 bases and J lost 1, with 11 bases in between. This CDR3 has 15 amino acids. CDR3 nucleotides: TGTGCCAGTAGTATATCTTCGCGGGTCCAAGAGACCCAGTACTTC. As protein: CASSISSRVQETQYF.

The rearrangement joins TRBV19 to TRBJ1-5; 7 bases match TRBD1. In germline, CDR1 is LNHDA, CDR2 SQIVND (reference sequence). The CDR3 runs to 15 residues. J gave up 5 bases and V 8 bases, and 12 bases lay outside the gene matches. In DNA, the CDR3 is TGTGCCAGTGGGGACCGACAGGGCGGATATCAGCCCCAGCATTTT. Amino acid sequence: CASGDRQGGYQPQHF.

This chain uses TRBV5-8 with TRBJ1-5; TRBD1 matches 7 bases. Trimming took 7 bases from V and 1 from J; bases not matched to a gene: 11. The germline V gene has CDR1 SGHTS and CDR2 YDEGEE. This CDR3 is 16 amino acids long. In nucleotides, the CDR3 is TGTGCCAGCCATCCCACAGGGGTCGGAAGCAATCAGCCCCAGCATTTT. This codes for CASHPTGVGSNQPQHF.

A note on this clone: This CDR3 is also generated by other DNA sequences in the sample. The V gene is TRBV19, the J gene TRBJ2-1; 8 bases match TRBD2. From germline, CDR1 is LNHDA and CDR2 SQIVND (reference sequence). Losses at the gene ends were 6 bases for V and 4 bases for J; bases not matched to a gene: 8. The CDR3 is 15 amino acids. The CDR3 here is CASSVTSGDYNEQFF. In nucleotides, the CDR3 is TGTGCCAGTAGCGTCACTAGCGGAGATTACAATGAGCAGTTCTTC.

J is TRBJ2-5 and V is TRBV11-2; D may be TRBD2 (7 bases). Trimming pared 1 base from V and 0 bases from J, leaving 12 bases between. The CDR3 has 16 residues. Germline V gene lookup returns CDR1 SGHAT and CDR2 FQNNGV. The CDR3 loop reads CASSLGGGGDQETQYF. The CDR3 DNA is TGTGCCAGCAGCTTAGGGGGCGGGGGCGACCAAGAGACCCAGTACTTC.

The V call is TRBV29-1, the J call TRBJ2-5, with TRBD1 identical over 8 bases. CDR3 length equals 13 residues. The junction had 7 bases not matched to a gene; V was cut back by 6 bases and J by 4 bases. Germline CDR1 and CDR2: SQVTM and ANQGSEA. The CDR3 region is CSVGEQGGETQYF. CDR3 nucleotide sequence: TGCAGCGTGGGGGAACAGGGGGGAGAGACCCAGTACTTC.

The V gene is TRBV25-1, the J gene TRBJ1-2, with TRBD1 matching over 8 bases. The length of the CDR3 is 14 residues. The trim removed 3 bases at V and 4 bases at J, leaving 4 bases unmatched. Germline CDR1 is MGHDK and CDR2 is SYGVNS. CDR3: CASSDSGGGYGYTF. In DNA form, the CDR3 reads TGTGCCAGCAGTGATTCAGGGGGCGGCTATGGCTACACCTTC.

The sample holds one count of this clone. The chain combines TRBV3-1 (or the pseudogene TRBV3-2) with TRBJ1-3; D is unresolved. V lost 1 base to trimming and J lost 2 bases, with 9 bases between them. This CDR3 spans 15 amino acids. CDR1 LGHDT and CDR2 YNNKEL come from the germline V gene (reference sequence). CDR3 sequence: CASSQGPGPGNTIYF. CDR3 coding DNA: TGTGCCAGCAGCCAAGGGCCAGGTCCTGGAAACACCATATATTTT.